Shown below are 9 T cell receptor beta chains from a single sample sequenced in a study of OX40 agonist ivuxolimab in advanced cancers. The protocol was immunoSEQ multiplex PCR, while the TCRdb copy is restricted to in-frame clones and leaves out a portion. Of approximately 60,000 clones detected, about 87% appear once; the ten largest clones hold about 1.9%. The specimen was CD4+ or CD8+ T cells sorted from blood, collected in a trial of the OX40 agonist ivuxolimab. The receptors derive from an adult with an advanced solid tumor such as melanoma, head and neck, liver or kidney cancer.

As concerns this clone: A read error may account for a junction end that differs from germline. This chain connects TRBV5-1 to TRBJ2-5; maybe TRBD2 (6 bases). CDR1 SGHRS and CDR2 YFSETQ come from the germline V gene. The CDR3 runs to 13 residues. CDR3 region: CASAAGNQGTQYF. The CDR3 bases are TGCGCCAGCGCGGCGGGAAACCAAGGGACCCAGTACTTC.

V usage is TRBV28 and J usage is TRBJ2-7, with TRBD2 matching 7 bases. Germline CDR1 is MDHEN and CDR2 is SYDVKM. Trimming cost V 6 bases and J 7 bases; bases outside gene matches: 9. This CDR3 is built from 13 residues. The CDR3 loop is CASSTSAPREQYF. The CDR3, as DNA: TGTGCCAGCAGCACTAGCGCTCCGAGGGAGCAGTACTTC.

The rearrangement uses TRBV28 and TRBJ2-3; the match to TRBD2 covers 9 bases. Germline trimming cut 7 bases from V and 3 bases from J; bases unmatched to any gene: 8. The CDR3 extends over 15 amino acids. Germline V CDR1 and CDR2: MDHEN, SYDVKM. The CDR3 reads CASKAGGVGTDTQYF. The CDR3, as DNA: TGTGCCAGCAAAGCGGGGGGCGTGGGAACAGATACGCAGTATTTT.

The chain carries TRBV4-2 and TRBJ1-3, with TRBD1 matching over 11 bases. Trimming at V came to 1 base and at J to 8 bases, leaving 4 bases not matched to a gene. This CDR3 region has 15 residues. CDR1 and CDR2 (germline): LGHNA, YNFKEQ. The CDR3 DNA reads as TGTGCCAGCAGCCAAGGGGGGACAGGGGGAGACACCATATATTTT. Protein sequence: CASSQGGTGGDTIYF.

The chain carries TRBV5-3 and TRBJ1-6, with 8 bases aligning to TRBD1. TRBV5-3 is labeled an ORF, and its function is uncertain. The ends lost 8 bases at V and 9 bases at J; junction bases unmatched: 4. The CDR3 sequence is 12 residues long. The CDR3 spells CARDRVGSPLHF. In nucleotides, the CDR3 is TGTGCCAGGGACAGGGTGGGTTCACCCCTCCACTTT.

The CDR3 loop reads CASSLWTSGGKETQYF. The CDR3 DNA sequence: TGTGCCAGCAGCCTTTGGACTAGCGGGGGAAAGGAGACCCAGTACTTC. This chain connects TRBV7-2 to TRBJ2-5; 13 bases fit TRBD2. This CDR3 spans 16 amino acids. J gave up 5 bases and V 5 bases, and 8 bases lay outside the gene matches. Germline loops: CDR1 SGHTA, CDR2 FQGNSA.

A few counts support this clone. The V and J genes are TRBV6-5 and TRBJ2-5; D not resolved. The germline V gene has CDR1 MNHEY and CDR2 SVGAGI. The CDR3 runs to 13 residues. The germline V and J ends were trimmed by 5 bases and 4 bases, with 11 bases remaining between them. The CDR3 region has the DNA TGTGCCAGCAGTCTCAGTGGGCTAGAGACCCAGTACTTC. Protein product: CASSLSGLETQYF.

The rearrangement joins TRBV19 to TRBJ2-1, with 10 bases matching TRBD1. The germline V gene encodes CDR1 LNHDA and CDR2 SQIVND (reference sequence). Unmatched junction bases numbered 7, after V lost 10 bases and J lost 7 bases. The CDR3 runs to 13 residues. DNA of the CDR3: TGTGCCACCATGGACAGGGGGTATAATGAGCAGTTCTTC. Protein sequence: CATMDRGYNEQFF.

This clone was detected only once. The V and J genes are TRBV4-2 and TRBJ2-7; 7 bases agree with TRBD2. Germline CDR1 LGHNA, CDR2 YNFKEQ. CDR3 size: 14 residues. The junction had 2 bases not matched to a gene; V was cut back by 1 base and J by 2 bases. Here the CDR3 reads CASSQAGGTYEQYF. The CDR3 DNA is TGTGCCAGCAGCCAAGCGGGGGGAACCTACGAGCAGTACTTC.